The entry that follows covers one T cell receptor beta chain sequence. Its antigen is currently unknown. Germline assignment: CDR1 ENHRY and CDR2 SYGVKD. The CDR3 contains 18 residues. Trimming took 4 bases from V and 7 from J; bases not matched to a gene: 20. Anyone with autoimmune disease history or systemic immunosuppression was excluded. Some clones are missing from TCRdb's copy, which holds only in-frame ones; the method was immunoSEQ multiplex PCR. This table holds approximately 82,000 clones, 75% to 90% found once. The data originate from a study of OX40 agonist ivuxolimab in advanced cancers. General observations from the study: At 0.1 to 3.0 mg/kg, CD4+ and CD8+ blood T cells expanded clonally by week 6. At 0.1-3.0 mg/kg, partial responders had clonal expansion among the lowest observed. In general, CD8+ T cells held more expanded clones than CD4+ did, on average.

This receptor was identified in an adult with an advanced solid tumor such as melanoma, head and neck, liver or kidney cancer. Sequenced here: CD4+ or CD8+ T cells sorted from blood, sampled in a trial of the OX40 agonist ivuxolimab. V and J are TRBV10-3 and TRBJ1-2; 8 bases map to TRBD1. The CDR3 DNA sequence: TGTGCCATCAGTGCCACCGGGACAGGACTTTCTCCGGGACTTGGCTACACCTTC. This translates into CAISATGTGLSPGLGYTF.